This note documents a single T cell receptor beta chain sequence. Its antigen remains unknown. This entry is derived from a study of cytomegalovirus exposure and HLA in healthy donors. Study-wide findings and caveats: Rarity marked most TCR sequences, yet some public TCRs occurred in many donors. Certain sequence variants were highly shared and formed a cluster, and this cluster was likely a sequencing artifact.

13 Jbeta primers and 60 Vbeta primers were used for the PCR. Profiling relied on immunoSEQ multiplex PCR, and the TCRdb table lists in-frame clones only, not all of them. The repertoire holds 150,000 to 200,000 clones, with around four fifths as singletons. Germline V gives CDR1 LGHNA, CDR2 YSLEER. V shed 2 bases, J shed 2 bases, and the junction held 6 bases outside the gene matches. There are 17 residues in the CDR3. V usage is TRBV4-3 and J usage is TRBJ2-3; 11 bases fit TRBD1. The sequencing input was PBMCs. This receptor was obtained from a man in his fifties in good health and CMV-seronegative. The CDR3 loop is CASSQMGQGGPTDTQYF. As DNA, the CDR3 is TGCGCCAGCAGCCAAATGGGACAGGGGGGCCCCACAGATACGCAGTATTTT.